Described below is a single T cell receptor (beta chain) sequence and its context. Using immunoSEQ multiplex PCR, the repertoire was profiled, and TCRdb retains in-frame clones only, with some absent. The table records 350,000 to 400,000 clones, 90% of them present only once. This sample is drawn from a study of blood T cell repertoires in COVID-19. J was trimmed by 4 bases and V by 3 bases; bases with no gene match: 11. Germline loops: CDR1 MNHNY, CDR2 SVGAGI (reference sequence). This CDR3 comprises 16 residues. The chain recombines TRBV6-6 with TRBJ1-2, with TRBD1 matching over 7 bases. This TCR was recovered from a man between 18 and 29 years old with active or convalescent COVID-19. The material sequenced was peripheral blood. CDR3 bases: TGTGCCAGCAGTTATTTTACAGGGGCGAAGGGCTATGGCTACACCTTC. It specifies CASSYFTGAKGYGYTF.